This record looks at one T cell receptor (beta chain) sequence and its context. As yet, its antigen is unknown. The data belong to a study of a mutant IDH1 vaccine in newly diagnosed glioma. Study-level information: Vaccine dosing followed radiotherapy by 4-6 weeks, or accompanied temozolomide cycles. Overall study findings and caveats: Top-clonotype changes in peripheral T cells seemed unrelated to pseudoprogression. The occurrence of vaccine-induced immune responses was seen in over 90% of patients.

CDR1 and CDR2 (germline): MDHEN, SYDVKM. This CDR3 has 13 residues. Between the trimmed V and J ends, which lost 7 bases and 5 bases, there was a span of 14 bases. Method: immunoSEQ multiplex PCR; TCRdb's copy keeps in-frame clones and lacks some. The data show 55,000 to 65,000 clones, with approximately 80% seen just once and around 3.3% held by the top ten. Time point meaning: week 11, during vaccination. One vaccine dose held 300 ug of mutant IDH1 20-mer peptide and came with topical imiquimod. Each donor presented with a new WHO grade 3 or 4 astrocytoma that tested IDH1-mutant and showed ATRX loss.

The chain has TRBV28 and TRBJ1-1; D might be TRBD1 (5 bases). This material consisted of PBMCs, taken from a glioma patient whose treatment included an IDH1 peptide vaccine. The receptor was isolated from a man aged 25 to 40 with glioma. DNA for the CDR3: TGTGCCAGCAACTTGGGACGGTCTACTGAAGCTTTCTTT. It specifies CASNLGRSTEAFF. Together with reference TRBV28 and TRBJ1-1, the CDR3 gives the full variable domain: DVKVTQSSRYLVKRTGEKVFLECVQDMDHENMFWYRQDPGLGLRLIYFSYDVKMKEKGDIPEGYSVSREKKERFSLILESASTNQTSMYLCASNLGRSTEAFFGQGTRLTVV.